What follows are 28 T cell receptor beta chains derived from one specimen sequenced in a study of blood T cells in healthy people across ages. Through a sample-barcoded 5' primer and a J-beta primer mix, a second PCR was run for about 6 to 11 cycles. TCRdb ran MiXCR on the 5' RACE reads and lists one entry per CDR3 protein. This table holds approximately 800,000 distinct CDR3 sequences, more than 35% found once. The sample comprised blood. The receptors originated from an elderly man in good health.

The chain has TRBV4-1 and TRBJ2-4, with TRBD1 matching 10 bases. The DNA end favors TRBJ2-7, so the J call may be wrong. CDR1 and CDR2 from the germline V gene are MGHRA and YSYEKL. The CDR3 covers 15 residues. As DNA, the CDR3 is TGCGCCAGCAGCCTCGGGACAGGGGAATCTTACGAGCAGTACTTC. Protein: CASSLGTGESYEQYF.

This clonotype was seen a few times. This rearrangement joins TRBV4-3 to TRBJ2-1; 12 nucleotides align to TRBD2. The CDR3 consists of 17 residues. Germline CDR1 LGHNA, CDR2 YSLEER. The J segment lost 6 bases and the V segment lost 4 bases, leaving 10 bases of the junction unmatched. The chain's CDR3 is CASSPHASGREPNEQFF. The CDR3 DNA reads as TGCGCCAGCAGCCCCCACGCTAGCGGGAGGGAGCCCAATGAGCAGTTCTTC.

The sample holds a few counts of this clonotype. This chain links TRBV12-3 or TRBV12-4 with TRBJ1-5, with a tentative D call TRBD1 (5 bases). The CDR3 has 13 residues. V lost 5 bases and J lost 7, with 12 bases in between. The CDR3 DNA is TGTGCCAGCAGTAGAGGGGCCGGGCAGCCCCAGCATTTT. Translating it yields CASSRGAGQPQHF.

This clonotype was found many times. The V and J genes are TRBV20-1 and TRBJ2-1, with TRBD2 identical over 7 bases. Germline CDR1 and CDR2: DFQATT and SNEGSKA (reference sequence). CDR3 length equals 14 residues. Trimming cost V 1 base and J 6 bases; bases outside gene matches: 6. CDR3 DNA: TGCAGTGCTAGAGCGGGCGGGAGACTCAATGAGCAGTTCTTC. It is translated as CSARAGGRLNEQFF.

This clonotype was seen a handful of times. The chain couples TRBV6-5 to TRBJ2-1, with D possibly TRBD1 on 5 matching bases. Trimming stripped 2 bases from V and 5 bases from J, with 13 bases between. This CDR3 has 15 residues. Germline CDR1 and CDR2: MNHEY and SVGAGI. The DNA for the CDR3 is TGTGCCAGCAGTTACGATCGGAACAGGAACAATGAGCAGTTCTTC. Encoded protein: CASSYDRNRNNEQFF.

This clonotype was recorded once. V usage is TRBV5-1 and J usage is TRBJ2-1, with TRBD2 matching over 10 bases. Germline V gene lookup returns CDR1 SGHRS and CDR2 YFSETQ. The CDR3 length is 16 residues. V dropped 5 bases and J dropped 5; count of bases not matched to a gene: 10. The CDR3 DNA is TGCGCCAGCAGTCTAATAGCGGGAGGAACCAACAATGAGCAGTTCTTC. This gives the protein CASSLIAGGTNNEQFF.

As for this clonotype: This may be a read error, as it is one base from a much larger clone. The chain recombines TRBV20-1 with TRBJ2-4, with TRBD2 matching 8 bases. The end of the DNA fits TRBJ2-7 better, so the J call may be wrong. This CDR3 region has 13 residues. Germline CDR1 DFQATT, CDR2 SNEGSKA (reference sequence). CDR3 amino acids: CSAASGGRNEQYF. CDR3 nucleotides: TGCAGTGCTGCGAGCGGGGGTAGAAACGAGCAGTACTTC.

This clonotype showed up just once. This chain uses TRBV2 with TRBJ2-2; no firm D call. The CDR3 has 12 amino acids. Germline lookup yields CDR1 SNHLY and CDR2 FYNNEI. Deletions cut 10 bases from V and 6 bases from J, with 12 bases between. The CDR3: CATHDRAGELFF. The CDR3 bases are TGTGCCACCCATGATCGGGCCGGGGAGCTGTTTTTT.

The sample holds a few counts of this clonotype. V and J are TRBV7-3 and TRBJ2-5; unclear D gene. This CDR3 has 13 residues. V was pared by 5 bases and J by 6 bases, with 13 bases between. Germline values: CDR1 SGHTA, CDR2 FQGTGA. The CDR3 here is CASSGPNEKTQYF. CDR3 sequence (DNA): TGTGCCAGCAGCGGCCCTAATGAGAAGACCCAGTACTTC. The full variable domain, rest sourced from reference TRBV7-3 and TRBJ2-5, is GAGVSQTPSNKVTEKGKYVELRCDPISGHTALYWYRQSLGQGPEFLIYFQGTGAADDSGLPNDRFFAVRPEGSVSTLKIQRTERGDSAVYLCASSGPNEKTQYFGPGTRLLVL.

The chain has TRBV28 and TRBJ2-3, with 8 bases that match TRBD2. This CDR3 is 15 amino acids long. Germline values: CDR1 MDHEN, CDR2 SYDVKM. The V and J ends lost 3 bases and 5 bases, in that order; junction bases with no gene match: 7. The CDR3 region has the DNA TGTGCCAGCAGTTTTCATAGCGGGGTCGTAGATACGCAGTATTTT. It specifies CASSFHSGVVDTQYF. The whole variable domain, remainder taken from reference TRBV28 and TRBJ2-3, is DVKVTQSSRYLVKRTGEKVFLECVQDMDHENMFWYRQDPGLGLRLIYFSYDVKMKEKGDIPEGYSVSREKKERFSLILESASTNQTSMYLCASSFHSGVVDTQYFGPGTRLTVL.

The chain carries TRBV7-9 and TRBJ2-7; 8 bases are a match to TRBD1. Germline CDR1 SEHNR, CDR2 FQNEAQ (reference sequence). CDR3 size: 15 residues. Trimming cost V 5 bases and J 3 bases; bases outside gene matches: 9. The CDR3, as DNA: TGTGCCAGCAGCCCCCTCGGACAGGGACGCTACGAGCAGTACTTC. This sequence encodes CASSPLGQGRYEQYF.

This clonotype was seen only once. The CDR3 spells CASSQTGGGGELFF. For the CDR3, the DNA is TGTGCCAGCAGCCAAACAGGGGGTGGCGGGGAGCTGTTTTTT. This chain joins TRBV7-3 and TRBJ2-2; 8 positions match TRBD1. This CDR3 is built from 14 residues. V shed 5 bases and J 7 bases; nucleotides not matched to a gene: 6. CDR1 and CDR2 (germline): SGHTA, FQGTGA.

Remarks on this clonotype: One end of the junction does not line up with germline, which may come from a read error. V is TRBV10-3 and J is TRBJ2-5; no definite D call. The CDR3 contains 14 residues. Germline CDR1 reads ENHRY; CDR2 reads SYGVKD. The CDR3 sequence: CAISSKGSQGTQYF. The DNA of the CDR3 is TGTGCCATCAGTTCCAAAGGCAGCCAAGGGACCCAGTACTTC.

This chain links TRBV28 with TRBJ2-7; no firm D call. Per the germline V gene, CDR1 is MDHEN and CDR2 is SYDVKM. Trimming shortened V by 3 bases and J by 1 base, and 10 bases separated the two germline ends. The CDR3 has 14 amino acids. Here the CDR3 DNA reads TGTGCCAGCAGTTTGGTGGACGCATCCTACGAGCAGTACTTC. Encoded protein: CASSLVDASYEQYF. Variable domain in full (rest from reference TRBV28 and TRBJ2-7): DVKVTQSSRYLVKRTGEKVFLECVQDMDHENMFWYRQDPGLGLRLIYFSYDVKMKEKGDIPEGYSVSREKKERFSLILESASTNQTSMYLCASSLVDASYEQYFGPGTRLTVT.

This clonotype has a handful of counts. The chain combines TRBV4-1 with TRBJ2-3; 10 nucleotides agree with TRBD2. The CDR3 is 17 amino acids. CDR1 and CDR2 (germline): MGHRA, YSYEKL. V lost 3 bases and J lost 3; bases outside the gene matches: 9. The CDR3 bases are TGCGCCAGCAGCCATTCCGGAGCGGGAGGGCCAACAGATACGCAGTATTTT. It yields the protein CASSHSGAGGPTDTQYF.

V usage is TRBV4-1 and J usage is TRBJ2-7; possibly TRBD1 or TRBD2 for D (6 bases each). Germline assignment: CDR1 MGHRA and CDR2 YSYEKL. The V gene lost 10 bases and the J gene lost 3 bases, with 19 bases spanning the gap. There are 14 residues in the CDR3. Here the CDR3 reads CATDTEGGLYEQYF. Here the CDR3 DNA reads TGCGCCACAGACACGGAGGGGGGTCTCTACGAGCAGTACTTC.

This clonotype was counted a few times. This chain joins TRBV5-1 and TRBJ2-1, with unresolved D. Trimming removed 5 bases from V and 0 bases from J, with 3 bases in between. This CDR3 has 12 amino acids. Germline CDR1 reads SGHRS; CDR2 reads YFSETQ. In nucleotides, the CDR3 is TGCGCCAGCAGACCCTCCTACAATGAGCAGTTCTTC. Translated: CASRPSYNEQFF.

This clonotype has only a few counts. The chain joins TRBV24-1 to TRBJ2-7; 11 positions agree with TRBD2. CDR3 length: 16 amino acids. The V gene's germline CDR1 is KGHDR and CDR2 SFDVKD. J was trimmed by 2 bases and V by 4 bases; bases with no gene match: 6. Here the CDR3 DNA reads TGTGCCACCAGTGAATCCGGGACTAGCGGCCCCTACGAGCAGTACTTC. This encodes CATSESGTSGPYEQYF.

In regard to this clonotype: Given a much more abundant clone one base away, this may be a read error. CDR3 sequence: CASSLEPDLDHGYTF. CDR3 DNA: TGCGCCAGCAGCTTGGAGCCGGACCTTGACCATGGCTACACCTTC. The chain employs TRBV5-1 and TRBJ1-2; D not certain. Looked up from germline, CDR1 is SGHRS and CDR2 is YFSETQ. The CDR3 loop spans 15 amino acids. V lost 0 bases and J 6 bases, leaving 15 bases between the germline ends.

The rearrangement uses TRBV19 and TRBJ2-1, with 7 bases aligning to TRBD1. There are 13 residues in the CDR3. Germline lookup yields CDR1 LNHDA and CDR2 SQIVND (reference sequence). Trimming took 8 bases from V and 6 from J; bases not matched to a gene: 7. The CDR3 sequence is CASGGQVSNEQFF. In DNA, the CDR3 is TGTGCCAGTGGCGGACAGGTATCCAATGAGCAGTTCTTC.

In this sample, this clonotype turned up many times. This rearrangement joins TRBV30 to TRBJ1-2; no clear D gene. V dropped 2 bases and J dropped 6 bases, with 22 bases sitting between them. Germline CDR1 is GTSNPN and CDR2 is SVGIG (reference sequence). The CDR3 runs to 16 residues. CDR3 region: CAWSRVRRDGRNGYTF. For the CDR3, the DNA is TGTGCCTGGAGTAGGGTACGTCGGGATGGGCGCAATGGCTACACCTTC.

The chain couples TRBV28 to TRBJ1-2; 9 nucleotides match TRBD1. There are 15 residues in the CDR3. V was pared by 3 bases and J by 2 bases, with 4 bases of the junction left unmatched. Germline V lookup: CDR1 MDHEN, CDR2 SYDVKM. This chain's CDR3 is CASSFYRGPNYGYTF. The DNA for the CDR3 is TGTGCCAGCAGTTTTTACAGGGGGCCGAACTATGGCTACACCTTC.

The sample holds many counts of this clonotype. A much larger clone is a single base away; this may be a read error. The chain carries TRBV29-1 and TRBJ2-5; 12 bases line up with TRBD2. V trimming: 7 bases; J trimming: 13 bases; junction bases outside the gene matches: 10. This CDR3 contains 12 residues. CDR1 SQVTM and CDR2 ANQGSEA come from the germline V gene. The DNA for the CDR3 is TGCAGCGCAGGGACTAGCGGGTCCCTAGGGTACTTC. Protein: CSAGTSGSLGYF.

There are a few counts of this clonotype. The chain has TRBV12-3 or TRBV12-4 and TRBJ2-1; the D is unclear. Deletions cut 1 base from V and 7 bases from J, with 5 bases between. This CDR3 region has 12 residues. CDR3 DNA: TGTGCCAGCAGTTTAGAATGGAATGAGCAGTTCTTC. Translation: CASSLEWNEQFF.

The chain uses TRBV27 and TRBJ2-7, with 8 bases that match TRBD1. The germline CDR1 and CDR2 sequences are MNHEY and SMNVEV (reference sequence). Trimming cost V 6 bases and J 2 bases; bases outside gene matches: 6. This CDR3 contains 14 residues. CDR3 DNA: TGTGCCAGCAGAGCCGAACAGGGGGCCTACGAGCAGTACTTC. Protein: CASRAEQGAYEQYF.

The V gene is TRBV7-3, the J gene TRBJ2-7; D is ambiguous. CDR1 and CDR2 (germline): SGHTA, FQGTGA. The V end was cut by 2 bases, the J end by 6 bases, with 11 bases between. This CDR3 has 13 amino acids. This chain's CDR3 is CASSLFNSAEQYF. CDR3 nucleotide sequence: TGTGCCAGCAGCTTATTTAATTCAGCCGAGCAGTACTTC.

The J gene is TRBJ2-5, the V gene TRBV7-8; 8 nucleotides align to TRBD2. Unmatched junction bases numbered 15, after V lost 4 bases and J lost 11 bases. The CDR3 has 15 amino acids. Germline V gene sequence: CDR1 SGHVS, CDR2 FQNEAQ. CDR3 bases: TGTGCCAGCAGCTCAGCGGGAGTGACCTACAATGAGCAGTACTTC. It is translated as CASSSAGVTYNEQYF.

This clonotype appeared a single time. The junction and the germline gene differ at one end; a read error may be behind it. CDR3 DNA: TGTGCCAGCAACTTAGCCGGGACAGGGGTTCGGACAGATACGCAGTATTTT. Its protein product is CASNLAGTGVRTDTQYF. The chain combines TRBV7-2 with TRBJ2-3; 10 bases are shared with TRBD1. Germline V gene sequence: CDR1 SGHTA, CDR2 FQGNSA. This CDR3 is built from 17 residues.